This is a list of T cell receptor beta chains from one sample in a study of tumor and adjacent non-tumor tissue in lung cancer. TCRdb used MiXCR to reprocess the multiplex PCR reads, holding one entry per CDR3 protein. The sample carries 200,000 to 250,000 distinct CDR3 sequences, roughly 70% recorded once. The sample taken for sequencing was lung tumor tissue. The receptors originated from a man aged 60 to 69 with non-small cell lung cancer. Both conserved end residues are part of each CDR3. Fields, in order: CDR3 length, V gene, J gene, clone size, D gene, CDR3 protein. D genes are given only for firm matches. Size tells how often a clone was seen (once, few, many) or the class of an expanded clone, and some rows leave it out.

CDR3 length: 16
V gene: TRBV28
J gene: TRBJ2-1
clone size: many
D gene: TRBD2
CDR3 protein: CASSPGLAGGYNEQFF

CDR3 length: 14
V gene: TRBV20-1
J gene: TRBJ2-3
clone size: NA
D gene: NA
CDR3 protein: CSARVFGGTDTQYF

CDR3 length: 15
V gene: TRBV6-5
J gene: TRBJ2-3
clone size: NA
D gene: TRBD2
CDR3 protein: CTSSDPREGTDTQYF

CDR3 length: 13
V gene: TRBV20-1
J gene: TRBJ1-6
clone size: NA
D gene: TRBD1
CDR3 protein: CSARDRVNSPLHF

CDR3 length: 13
V gene: TRBV6-1
J gene: TRBJ1-2
clone size: NA
D gene: NA
CDR3 protein: CTSKGSQLYGYTF

CDR3 length: 12
V gene: TRBV29-1
J gene: TRBJ1-2
clone size: NA
D gene: NA
CDR3 protein: CSVEDEEYGYTF

CDR3 length: 15
V gene: TRBV6-6
J gene: TRBJ1-5
clone size: NA
D gene: TRBD1
CDR3 protein: CASSNPTGSNQPQHF

CDR3 length: 16
V gene: TRBV11-1
J gene: TRBJ1-2
clone size: NA
D gene: NA
CDR3 protein: CASSLDIIDRSYGYIF

CDR3 length: 16
V gene: TRBV11-2
J gene: TRBJ2-1
clone size: NA
D gene: TRBD2
CDR3 protein: CASSLVSSGRVYEQFF

CDR3 length: 15
V gene: TRBV6-5
J gene: TRBJ1-4
clone size: NA
D gene: NA
CDR3 protein: CANSYTTGTNEILFF

CDR3 length: 13
V gene: TRBV20-1
J gene: TRBJ2-7
clone size: once
D gene: TRBD2
CDR3 protein: CSARTSGGYKLYF

CDR3 length: 12
V gene: TRBV5-6
J gene: TRBJ2-1
clone size: NA
D gene: NA
CDR3 protein: CASSLAASGQFF

CDR3 length: 16
V gene: TRBV20-1
J gene: TRBJ2-1
clone size: NA
D gene: NA
CDR3 protein: CSARDIAVPPYNDQFF

CDR3 length: 15
V gene: TRBV4-3
J gene: TRBJ2-1
clone size: many
D gene: TRBD1
CDR3 protein: CASSQRRQGWNEQFF

CDR3 length: 13
V gene: TRBV28
J gene: TRBJ1-2
clone size: NA
D gene: TRBD1
CDR3 protein: CASSLRDRFKFTF

CDR3 length: 15
V gene: TRBV6-6
J gene: TRBJ2-3
clone size: NA
D gene: NA
CDR3 protein: CASSYPAGSTDTQYF

CDR3 length: 17
V gene: TRBV5-1
J gene: TRBJ1-1
clone size: NA
D gene: NA
CDR3 protein: CASSLYPTMIQNTEAFF

CDR3 length: 13
V gene: TRBV29-1
J gene: TRBJ2-2
clone size: once
D gene: NA
CDR3 protein: CIVARGNFGELFF

CDR3 length: 13
V gene: TRBV11-2
J gene: TRBJ2-7
clone size: NA
D gene: NA
CDR3 protein: CASSLEEDGEQHF

CDR3 length: 14
V gene: TRBV20-1
J gene: TRBJ2-1
clone size: NA
D gene: NA
CDR3 protein: CSAAPRSYRDEQFF

CDR3 length: 12
V gene: TRBV6-5
J gene: TRBJ2-1
clone size: once
D gene: NA
CDR3 protein: CASSRTNNEEFF

CDR3 length: 15
V gene: TRBV5-6
J gene: TRBJ2-2
clone size: few
D gene: NA
CDR3 protein: CASSLDTYNTGELFF

CDR3 length: 15
V gene: TRBV7-8
J gene: TRBJ1-1
clone size: NA
D gene: TRBD1
CDR3 protein: CASSVTGGRITEAIF

CDR3 length: 10
V gene: TRBV20-1
J gene: TRBJ1-2
clone size: NA
D gene: NA
CDR3 protein: CSVDRNGYTF

CDR3 length: 11
V gene: TRBV11-3
J gene: TRBJ2-3
clone size: many
D gene: NA
CDR3 protein: CASSWEDTQYF

CDR3 length: 12
V gene: TRBV12-5
J gene: TRBJ1-6
clone size: NA
D gene: NA
CDR3 protein: CVSGLINSPLHF

CDR3 length: 15
V gene: TRBV6-2/TRBV6-3
J gene: TRBJ1-5
clone size: many
D gene: NA
CDR3 protein: CASATVAGGNQPQHF

CDR3 length: 14
V gene: TRBV6-2/TRBV6-3
J gene: TRBJ2-7
clone size: NA
D gene: NA
CDR3 protein: CASSYSGSAYEQYF